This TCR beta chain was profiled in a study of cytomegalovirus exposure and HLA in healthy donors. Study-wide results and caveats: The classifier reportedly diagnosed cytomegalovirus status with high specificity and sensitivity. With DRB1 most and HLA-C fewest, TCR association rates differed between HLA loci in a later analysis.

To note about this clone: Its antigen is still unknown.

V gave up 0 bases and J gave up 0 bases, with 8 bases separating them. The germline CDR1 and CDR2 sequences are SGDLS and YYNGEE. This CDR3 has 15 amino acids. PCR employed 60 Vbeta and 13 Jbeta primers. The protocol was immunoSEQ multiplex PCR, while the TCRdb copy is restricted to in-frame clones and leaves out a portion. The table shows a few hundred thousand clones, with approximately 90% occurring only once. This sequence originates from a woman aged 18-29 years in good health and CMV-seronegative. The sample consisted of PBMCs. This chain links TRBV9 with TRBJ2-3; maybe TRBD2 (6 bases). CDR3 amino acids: CASSVDGTSTDTQYF. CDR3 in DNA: TGTGCCAGCAGCGTAGATGGGACTAGCACAGATACGCAGTATTTT.